Listed below are T cell receptor beta chains from one sample, sequenced in a study of T cell responses to AZD1222 COVID-19 vaccine. Sequenced by immunoSEQ multiplex PCR; TCRdb stores in-frame clones only, minus some. The sample contains roughly 190,000 clones, approximately 95% of which appear only once. Sample: peripheral blood, taken on day 0 of AZD1222 vaccination. The origin of the receptors is an adult in good health. CDR3s include the opening cysteine and the closing phenylalanine or tryptophan. A D gene is named only where the DNA matches it firmly. Size is omitted from some rows. Given values are once, few, many or a class for expanded clones.

length: 18; size: .; J: TRBJ1-2; D: TRBD1; V: TRBV5-1; CDR3: CASSLDARGQGINYGYTF; DNA: TGCGCCAGCAGCTTGGACGCAAGGGGACAGGGGATTAACTATGGCTACACCTTC
length: 18; size: .; J: TRBJ1-6; D: .; V: TRBV5-4; CDR3: CASSLGRGASSYNSPLHF; DNA: TGTGCCAGCAGCTTGGGCAGGGGCGCTAGCTCCTATAATTCACCCCTCCACTTT
length: 15; size: once; J: TRBJ2-1; D: .; V: TRBV4-1; CDR3: CASSQLLFGWDEQFF; DNA: TGCGCCAGCAGCCAGCTACTTTTCGGGTGGGATGAGCAGTTCTTC
length: 17; size: .; J: TRBJ1-1; D: .; V: TRBV24-1; CDR3: CATSDFIRALTNTEAFF; DNA: TGTGCCACCAGTGATTTTATCAGGGCATTAACGAACACTGAAGCTTTCTTT
length: 13; size: .; J: TRBJ2-3; D: TRBD1; V: TRBV18; CDR3: CASRYRGTDTQYF; DNA: TGTGCCAGCCGGTACAGGGGGACAGATACACAGTATTTT
length: 16; size: .; J: TRBJ1-6; D: .; V: TRBV20-1; CDR3: CSASTGPGSGNSPLHF; DNA: TGCAGTGCTAGTACCGGGCCCGGGAGTGGAAATTCACCCCTCCACTTT
length: 18; size: .; J: TRBJ1-2; D: TRBD1; V: TRBV27; CDR3: CASSHIYGTGPSNYGYTF; DNA: TGTGCCAGCAGCCACATCTACGGGACAGGGCCTTCCAACTATGGCTACACCTTC
length: 18; size: .; J: TRBJ2-1; D: TRBD2; V: TRBV7-6; CDR3: CASRALRTSESSYNEQFF; DNA: TGTGCCAGCAGAGCCCTAAGGACTAGCGAGAGCTCCTACAATGAGCAGTTCTTC
length: 15; size: .; J: TRBJ1-2; D: .; V: TRBV13; CDR3: CASSLAGSLPYGYTF; DNA: TGTGCCAGCAGCTTAGCCGGCAGCCTCCCTTATGGCTACACCTTC
length: 14; size: once; J: TRBJ1-4; D: .; V: TRBV7-9; CDR3: CASSPDRTNEKLFF; DNA: TGTGCCAGCAGCCCAGACAGGACTAATGAAAAACTGTTTTTT
length: 15; size: once; J: TRBJ1-2; D: .; V: TRBV19; CDR3: CASNIGGNPSYGYTF; DNA: TGTGCCAGTAATATAGGAGGGAACCCCAGCTATGGCTACACCTTC
length: 17; size: .; J: TRBJ2-1; D: TRBD2; V: TRBV5-1; CDR3: CASSLTPSGSISNEQFF; DNA: TGCGCCAGCAGCTTGACCCCGAGCGGGAGTATAAGCAATGAGCAGTTCTTC
length: 13; size: .; J: TRBJ1-1; D: .; V: TRBV7-8; CDR3: CASSQHENTEAFF; DNA: TGTGCCAGCAGCCAGCACGAAAACACTGAAGCTTTCTTT
length: 14; size: .; J: TRBJ1-2; D: TRBD1; V: TRBV5-1; CDR3: CASSFWTGEDGYTF; DNA: TGCGCCAGCAGCTTCTGGACAGGGGAGGATGGCTACACCTTC
length: 18; size: .; J: TRBJ1-1; D: TRBD1; V: TRBV27; CDR3: CASSRFRQGTFGLTEAFF; DNA: TGTGCCAGCAGTAGATTTCGACAGGGCACCTTTGGTCTGACTGAAGCTTTCTTT
length: 14; size: .; J: TRBJ2-1; D: .; V: TRBV25-1; CDR3: CASSYGARDNEQFF; DNA: TGTGCCAGCAGTTACGGGGCACGGGACAATGAGCAGTTCTTC
length: 21; size: .; J: TRBJ2-7; D: .; V: TRBV7-8; CDR3: CASSLTAEIFGGGAIFHEQYF; DNA: TGTGCCAGCAGCTTAACGGCCGAAATATTTGGGGGGGGCGCCATTTTCCACGAGCAGTACTTC
length: 13; size: .; J: TRBJ1-5; D: TRBD1; V: TRBV5-1; CDR3: CASSSGGNQPQHF; DNA: TGCGCCAGCAGTTCAGGGGGGAATCAGCCCCAGCATTTT
length: 15; size: .; J: TRBJ2-1; D: TRBD1; V: TRBV19; CDR3: CASSIVRTGTSEQFF; DNA: TGTGCCAGTAGTATCGTCCGGACAGGGACGAGTGAGCAGTTCTTC